This entry features one T cell receptor (beta chain) sequence. Its target is not known. Time point here: persistent/refractory GD, antithyroid drugs over 5 years with positive TRAb. PBMC RNA served as the TCR library source. Patients came through an endocrinology department, and that department was in Xi'an, China. The data are from a study of regulatory T cells in long-lasting Graves disease. Study conclusions and caveats: With persistent disease, TRBV28, TRBJ1-2 and TRBJ2-5 were the favored segments. Persistent Graves' patients showed reduced TCR diversity versus newly diagnosed patients.

Construction of the TCR beta libraries employed iRepertoire HTBI primers in conjunction with Arm-PCR of CDR3 regions. TCRdb passed the multiplex PCR reads through MiXCR, listing each CDR3 protein once. This sample has about 660,000 distinct CDR3 sequences, with around 30% found just once. CDR3 size: 11 residues. Germline CDR1 is SGHAT and CDR2 is FQNNGV. V was clipped by 3 bases and J by 8 bases, with 5 bases between them. The TCR sequence derives from a female donor with Graves disease. The input for sequencing was peripheral blood mononuclear cells (PBMCs), taken when the disease was refractory, from a patient treated with antithyroid drugs. The rearrangement uses TRBV11-2 and TRBJ2-1; D remains unclear. CDR3 protein: CASSFGYEQFF. As DNA, the CDR3 is TGTGCCAGCAGCTTTGGTTATGAGCAGTTCTTC.